A selection of T cell receptor beta chains follows, all from one sample in a study of cytomegalovirus exposure and HLA in healthy donors. Using immunoSEQ multiplex PCR, the repertoire was profiled, and TCRdb retains in-frame clones only, with some absent. This repertoire shows about 170,000 clones, over 80% found once; its top ten account for about 1.4%. The specimen was PBMCs. These TCRs come from a girl aged 5 to 17 in good health and CMV-seropositive. CDR3s include the opening cysteine and the closing phenylalanine or tryptophan. The D gene is left open where the match is weak. The size field is filled for only some rows; it gives once, few, many or a size class.

length,V,D,size,J,DNA,CDR3
14,TRBV7-9,.,.,TRBJ2-1,TGTGCCAGCAGCTTAAGTGGCAGGGAGGATGAGCAGTTCTTC,CASSLSGREDEQFF
16,TRBV7-8,.,.,TRBJ2-3,TGTGCCAGCAGCCTGCTTCTGGACAGTAGGACAGATACGCAGTATTTT,CASSLLLDSRTDTQYF
15,TRBV4-1,TRBD2,few,TRBJ2-2,TGCGCCAGCGGGGGACTAGCGGCTAACACCGGGGAGCTGTTTTTT,CASGGLAANTGELFF
14,TRBV6-5,.,once,TRBJ2-7,TGTGCCAGCAGCCCTACGTTTCCGGGGTACGAGCAGTACTTC,CASSPTFPGYEQYF
15,TRBV5-1,TRBD1,.,TRBJ1-1,TGCGCCAGCAGTTCAGGACAGGGGGCCTACACTGAAGCTTTCTTT,CASSSGQGAYTEAFF
14,TRBV9,TRBD1,.,TRBJ1-1,TGTGCCAGCAGTATACAGGGGGCGCGCACTGAAGCTTTCTTT,CASSIQGARTEAFF
13,TRBV27,TRBD1,.,TRBJ2-2,TGTGCCAGCGCCTACAGGGGAACCGGGGAGCTGTTTTTT,CASAYRGTGELFF
13,TRBV30,.,once,TRBJ2-1,TGTGCCTGGAGTGAGGACAGAGATTATGAGCAGTTCTTC,CAWSEDRDYEQFF
19,TRBV18,TRBD2,few,TRBJ2-7,TGTGCCAGCTCACCCCCGATAACTAGCGGGAAGGGTTTCTTCTACGAGCAGTACTTC,CASSPPITSGKGFFYEQYF
15,TRBV19,.,.,TRBJ1-2,TGTGCCAGTAGTATCAACAGGGTGTCGAACTATGGCTACACCTTC,CASSINRVSNYGYTF
13,TRBV6-6,.,few,TRBJ2-5,TGTGCCAGCAGTTATGACTACGAAGAGACCCAGTACTTC,CASSYDYEETQYF
15,TRBV29-1,TRBD1,.,TRBJ2-5,TGCAGCGTTGCGGGTCCCGGGACAGGGAGCGAGACCCAGTACTTC,CSVAGPGTGSETQYF
14,TRBV6-5,.,.,TRBJ1-6,TGTGCCAGCAGTTACGAATCCCTGAGGTCACCCCTCCACTTT,CASSYESLRSPLHF
15,TRBV19,.,few,TRBJ1-1,TGTGCCAGTAGTATCACGGGGACACAGAACACTGAAGCTTTCTTT,CASSITGTQNTEAFF
17,TRBV28,.,.,TRBJ1-1,TGTGCCAGCCCACCTCTAACCCCGGACAGATCCTACACTGAAGCTTTCTTT,CASPPLTPDRSYTEAFF
15,TRBV27,.,.,TRBJ1-5,TGTGCCAGCAGTTCCGGGCCCGGAGGTGGTCAGCCCCAGCATTTT,CASSSGPGGGQPQHF
15,TRBV7-9,.,.,TRBJ2-1,TGTGCCAGCAGCCCCCCTACAGGGTCCTACAATGAGCAGTTCTTC,CASSPPTGSYNEQFF
15,TRBV28,.,.,TRBJ1-5,TGTGCCAGCAGTCCCCTAGGAGGCATGGGTCAGCCCCAGCATTTT,CASSPLGGMGQPQHF
13,TRBV29-1,.,.,TRBJ2-2,TGCAGCGTGCGACAGGAGAACACCGGGGAGCTGTTTTTT,CSVRQENTGELFF
15,TRBV25-1,TRBD2,few,TRBJ2-5,TGTGCCAGCAGTAACAAGCGGGGGGGCCTGGAGACCCAGTACTTC,CASSNKRGGLETQYF
14,TRBV4-3,TRBD1,.,TRBJ1-1,TGCGCCAGCAGCCAGGAGATAGGGACAGTTGAAGCTTTCTTT,CASSQEIGTVEAFF
14,TRBV6-5,TRBD2,.,TRBJ2-5,TGTGCCAGCAGTCAAAGCGGGGGCCAAGAGACCCAGTACTTC,CASSQSGGQETQYF
14,TRBV7-9,.,.,TRBJ2-7,TGTGCCACCGCGCAACAGGTGGACTCCTACGAGCAGTACTTC,CATAQQVDSYEQYF
14,TRBV30,TRBD1,.,TRBJ1-1,TGTGCCTGGGGAGGAGGGGGCGTGAGCACTGAAGCTTTCTTT,CAWGGGGVSTEAFF
16,TRBV10-2,.,.,TRBJ2-1,TGCGCCAGCGATGCCAGTATGAATGGAGGGGACAATGAGCAGTTCTTC,CASDASMNGGDNEQFF
13,TRBV11-3,.,few,TRBJ2-2,TGTGCCAGCAGCCCAATAGCTACCGGGGAGCTGTTTTTT,CASSPIATGELFF
14,TRBV6-6,.,.,TRBJ1-3,TGTGCCAGCAGTTTTACAGGGAATGGAAACACCATATATTTT,CASSFTGNGNTIYF
15,TRBV5-4,.,.,TRBJ1-4,TGTGCCAGCACCCGAACAGGAGCAACTAATGAAAAACTGTTTTTT,CASTRTGATNEKLFF
13,TRBV11-2,.,few,TRBJ1-2,TGTGCCAGCAGCCTAGGGGGGGGTAGGGGCTACACCTTC,CASSLGGGRGYTF
14,TRBV27,TRBD1,.,TRBJ2-7,TGTGCCAGCAGTTTGACAGGGCCGGCAAGCGAGCAGTACTTC,CASSLTGPASEQYF
15,TRBV11-2,TRBD1,.,TRBJ1-1,TGTGCCAGCAGTTCCTTGACAGGGGGCGCATCTGAAGCTTTCTTT,CASSSLTGGASEAFF
15,TRBV6-6,.,.,TRBJ1-2,TGTGCCAGCTCGCCTTACAGGGAATCTAACTATGGCTACACCTTC,CASSPYRESNYGYTF
15,TRBV9,TRBD1,.,TRBJ2-7,TGTGCCAGCAGCTCATCCGGGACAGGGCTGTCCGAGCAGTACTTC,CASSSSGTGLSEQYF
14,TRBV5-1,.,.,TRBJ2-3,TGCGCCAGCAGCTTGGACCGGGGGACAGATACGCAGTATTTT,CASSLDRGTDTQYF
15,TRBV6-6,.,.,TRBJ1-2,TGTGCCAGCAGTTATTACCGACAGGCGGACTATGGCTACACCTTC,CASSYYRQADYGYTF
13,TRBV10-3,TRBD1,.,TRBJ2-7,TGTGCCATCACAGACAGGGGGCCTAACGAGCAGTACTTC,CAITDRGPNEQYF
14,TRBV7-3,.,few,TRBJ2-2,TGTGCCAGCAGCTTAAGTCCCCGGACCGGGGAGCTGTTTTTT,CASSLSPRTGELFF
14,TRBV18,.,.,TRBJ1-1,TGTGCCAGCTCACCGATGACAGAGAACACTGAAGCTTTCTTT,CASSPMTENTEAFF
16,TRBV6-5,.,.,TRBJ1-1,TGTGCCAGCAGTTACTCGACAGGCCTTGTGAACACTGAAGCTTTCTTT,CASSYSTGLVNTEAFF
14,TRBV4-3,.,few,TRBJ2-7,TGCGCCAGCAGCCAAGACCAGGCGTCGTACGAGCAGTACTTC,CASSQDQASYEQYF
13,TRBV5-1,.,.,TRBJ2-7,TGCGCCAGCAGCTTGGACAGGGTTGCCGAGCAGTACTTC,CASSLDRVAEQYF